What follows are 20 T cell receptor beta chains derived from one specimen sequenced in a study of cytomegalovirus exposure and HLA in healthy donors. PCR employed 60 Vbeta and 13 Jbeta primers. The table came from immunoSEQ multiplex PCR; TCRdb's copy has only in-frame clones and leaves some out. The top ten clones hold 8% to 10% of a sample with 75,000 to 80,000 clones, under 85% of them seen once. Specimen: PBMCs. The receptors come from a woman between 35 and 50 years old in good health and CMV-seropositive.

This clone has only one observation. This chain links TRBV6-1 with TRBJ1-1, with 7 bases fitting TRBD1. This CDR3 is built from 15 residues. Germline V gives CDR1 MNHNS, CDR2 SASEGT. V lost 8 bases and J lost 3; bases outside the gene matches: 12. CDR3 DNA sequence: TGTGCCAGCGGGGCAACAGGGGATTCGGACACTGAAGCTTTCTTT. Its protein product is CASGATGDSDTEAFF.

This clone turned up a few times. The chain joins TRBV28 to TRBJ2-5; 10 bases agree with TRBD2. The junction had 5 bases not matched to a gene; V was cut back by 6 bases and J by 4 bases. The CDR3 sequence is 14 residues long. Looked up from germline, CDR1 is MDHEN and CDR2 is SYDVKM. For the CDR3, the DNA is TGTGCCAGCAGCTCTAGCGGGGGCGCAGAGACCCAGTACTTC. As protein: CASSSSGGAETQYF.

This CDR3 reads CSVGQAYEQYF. The CDR3 coding sequence is TGCAGCGTTGGTCAGGCCTACGAGCAGTACTTC. V is TRBV29-1 and J is TRBJ2-7; D gene uncertain. This CDR3 contains 11 residues. Germline values: CDR1 SQVTM, CDR2 ANQGSEA. The V gene lost 4 bases and the J gene lost 2 bases, with 6 bases spanning the gap.

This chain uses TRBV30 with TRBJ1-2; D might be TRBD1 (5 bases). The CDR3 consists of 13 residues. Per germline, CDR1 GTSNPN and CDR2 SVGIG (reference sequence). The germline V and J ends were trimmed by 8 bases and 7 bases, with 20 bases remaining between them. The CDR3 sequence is CAAPGRRVGGYTF. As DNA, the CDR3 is TGTGCCGCACCGGGGCGGAGGGTCGGTGGCTACACCTTC.

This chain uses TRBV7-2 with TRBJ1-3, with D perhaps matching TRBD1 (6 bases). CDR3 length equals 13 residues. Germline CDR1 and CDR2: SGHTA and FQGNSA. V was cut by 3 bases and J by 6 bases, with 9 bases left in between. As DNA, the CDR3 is TGTGCCAGCAGCTTGGGACAAGTAAACACCATATATTTT. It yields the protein CASSLGQVNTIYF.

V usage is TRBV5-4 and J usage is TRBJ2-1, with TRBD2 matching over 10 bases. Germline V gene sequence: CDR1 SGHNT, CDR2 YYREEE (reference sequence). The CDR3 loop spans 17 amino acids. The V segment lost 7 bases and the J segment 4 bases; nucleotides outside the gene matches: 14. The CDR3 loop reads CASGGFLAGASYNEQFF. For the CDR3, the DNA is TGTGCCAGCGGAGGATTCCTAGCGGGGGCGAGTTACAATGAGCAGTTCTTC.

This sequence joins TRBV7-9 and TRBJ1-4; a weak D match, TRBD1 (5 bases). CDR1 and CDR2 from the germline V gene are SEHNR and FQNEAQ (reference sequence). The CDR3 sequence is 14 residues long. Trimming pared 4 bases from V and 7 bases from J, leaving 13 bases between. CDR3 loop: CASSSIGVAEKLFF. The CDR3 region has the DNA TGTGCCAGCAGCTCGATAGGGGTAGCTGAAAAACTGTTTTTT.

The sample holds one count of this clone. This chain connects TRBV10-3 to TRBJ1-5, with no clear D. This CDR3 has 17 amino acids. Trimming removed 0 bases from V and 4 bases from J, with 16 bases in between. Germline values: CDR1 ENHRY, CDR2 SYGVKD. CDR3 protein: CAISESGGRSGNQPQHF. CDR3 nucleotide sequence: TGTGCCATCAGTGAGTCAGGAGGCCGCTCCGGGAATCAGCCCCAGCATTTT.

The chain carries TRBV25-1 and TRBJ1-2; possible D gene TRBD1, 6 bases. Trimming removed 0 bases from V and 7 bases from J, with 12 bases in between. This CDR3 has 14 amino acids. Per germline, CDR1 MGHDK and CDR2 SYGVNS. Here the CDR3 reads CASSEYRGQTGYTF. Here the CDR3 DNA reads TGTGCCAGCAGTGAATACCGAGGACAGACTGGCTACACCTTC.

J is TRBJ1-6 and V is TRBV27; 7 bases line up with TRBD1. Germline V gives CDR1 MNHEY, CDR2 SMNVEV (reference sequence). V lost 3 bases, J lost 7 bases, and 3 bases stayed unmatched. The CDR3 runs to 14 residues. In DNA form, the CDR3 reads TGTGCCAGCAGTTTCGACAGGGAAAATTCACCCCTCCACTTT. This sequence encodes CASSFDRENSPLHF.

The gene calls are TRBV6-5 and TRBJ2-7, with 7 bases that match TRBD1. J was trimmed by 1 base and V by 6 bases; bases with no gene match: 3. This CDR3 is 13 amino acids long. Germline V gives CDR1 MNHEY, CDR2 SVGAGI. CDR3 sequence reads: CASRATGSYEQYF. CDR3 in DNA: TGTGCCAGCAGGGCGACAGGGTCCTACGAGCAGTACTTC.

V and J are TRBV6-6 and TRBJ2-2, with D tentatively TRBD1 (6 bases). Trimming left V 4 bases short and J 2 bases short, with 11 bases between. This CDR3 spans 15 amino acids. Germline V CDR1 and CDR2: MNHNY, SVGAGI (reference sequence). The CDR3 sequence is CASSFTTGNTGELFF. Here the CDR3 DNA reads TGTGCCAGCAGTTTCACGACAGGCAACACCGGGGAGCTGTTTTTT.

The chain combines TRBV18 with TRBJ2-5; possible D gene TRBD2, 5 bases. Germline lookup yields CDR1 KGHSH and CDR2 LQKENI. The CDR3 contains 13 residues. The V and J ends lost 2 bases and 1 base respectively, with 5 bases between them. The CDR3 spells CASSPGGQETQYF. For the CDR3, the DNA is TGTGCCAGCTCACCAGGAGGCCAAGAGACCCAGTACTTC.

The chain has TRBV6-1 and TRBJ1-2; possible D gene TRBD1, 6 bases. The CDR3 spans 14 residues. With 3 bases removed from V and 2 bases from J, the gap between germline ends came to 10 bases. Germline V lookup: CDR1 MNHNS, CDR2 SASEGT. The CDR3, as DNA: TGTGCCAGCAGTGACCGACAGGCCAACTATGGCTACACCTTC. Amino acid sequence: CASSDRQANYGYTF.

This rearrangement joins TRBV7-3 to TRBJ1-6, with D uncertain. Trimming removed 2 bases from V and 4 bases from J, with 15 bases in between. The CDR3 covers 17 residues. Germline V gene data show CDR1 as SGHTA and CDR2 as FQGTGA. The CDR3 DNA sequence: TGTGCCAGCAGCTTACTGGGGAGACACTCGTATAATTCACCCCTCCACTTT. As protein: CASSLLGRHSYNSPLHF. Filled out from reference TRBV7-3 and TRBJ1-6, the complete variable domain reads GAGVSQTPSNKVTEKGKYVELRCDPISGHTALYWYRQSLGQGPEFLIYFQGTGAADDSGLPNDRFFAVRPEGSVSTLKIQRTERGDSAVYLCASSLLGRHSYNSPLHFGNGTRLTVT.

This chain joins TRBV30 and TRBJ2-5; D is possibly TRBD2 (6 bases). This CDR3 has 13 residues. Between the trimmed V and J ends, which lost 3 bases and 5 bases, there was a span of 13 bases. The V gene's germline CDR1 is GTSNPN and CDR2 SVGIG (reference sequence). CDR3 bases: TGTGCCTGGAGCCGCCGGGAGCGGGAGACCCAGTACTTC. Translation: CAWSRRERETQYF.

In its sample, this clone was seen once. The CDR3 protein is CASSSSAGGTDTQYF. The CDR3 DNA reads TGTGCCAGCAGTTCATCGGCGGGGGGCACAGATACGCAGTATTTT. This chain connects TRBV6-4 to TRBJ2-3; 7 nucleotides line up with TRBD2. The CDR3 has 15 amino acids. With 5 bases clipped from V and 1 base from J, the junction kept 6 bases outside the gene matches. Looked up from germline, CDR1 is MRHNA and CDR2 is SNTAGT.

The CDR3 DNA is TGTGCCAGCAGGATGACAGGGGGCCCGTTGCCCCTCCACTTT. The encoded protein is CASRMTGGPLPLHF. The gene calls are TRBV6-1 and TRBJ1-6, with 10 positions matching TRBD1. CDR3 size: 14 residues. V shed 6 bases and J 13 bases; nucleotides not matched to a gene: 9. Looked up from germline, CDR1 is MNHNS and CDR2 is SASEGT.

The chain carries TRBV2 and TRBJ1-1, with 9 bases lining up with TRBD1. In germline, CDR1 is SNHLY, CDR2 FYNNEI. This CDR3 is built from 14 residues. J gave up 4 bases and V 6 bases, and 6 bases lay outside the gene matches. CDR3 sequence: CASSRTGGSTEAFF. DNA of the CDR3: TGTGCCAGCAGCCGTACAGGGGGCAGCACTGAAGCTTTCTTT.

The chain's CDR3 is CASSVGSSNQPQHF. For the CDR3, the DNA is TGTGCCAGCAGCGTAGGTAGTAGCAATCAGCCCCAGCATTTT. V and J are TRBV9 and TRBJ1-5; D not certain. The CDR3 consists of 14 residues. V lost 0 bases and J 0 bases, leaving 4 bases between the germline ends. Germline CDR1 SGDLS, CDR2 YYNGEE. Based on the CDR3 plus reference TRBV9 and TRBJ1-5, the full variable domain is DSGVTQTPKHLITATGQRVTLRCSPRSGDLSVYWYQQSLDQGLQFLIQYYNGEERAKGNILERFSAQQFPDLHSELNLSSLELGDSALYFCASSVGSSNQPQHFGDGTRLSIL.